Given below is one TCR beta chain in context. Its antigen is not identified. The data are from a study of PD-L1 blockade in urothelial cancer. Study background: Specimens of blood held a median count of about 150,000 T cells.

The CDR3 is made up of 15 amino acids. Germline CDR1 reads ENHRY; CDR2 reads SYGVKD. Trimming at V came to 10 bases and at J to 4 bases, leaving 14 bases not matched to a gene. Study findings and constraints: A below-median TCR clonality in blood before treatment predicted better survival. Larger 3-week expansion of tumor-associated blood clones was seen in durable-benefit patients.

Synthetic analogs of TCR templates were spiked into every PCR. The repertoire was sequenced with immunoSEQ multiplex PCR; TCRdb's copy has only in-frame clones and lacks some. The sample lists around 60,000 clones, about 86% occurring once. Time point defined: pretreatment peripheral blood. The specimen comprised PBMCs, sampled around atezolizumab (anti-PD-L1) treatment. This TCR was recovered from a man aged 70 or older with urothelial cancer. This chain uses TRBV10-3 with TRBJ2-5; TRBD1 matches at 8 bases. Here the CDR3 reads CATLRATGAGETQYF. The CDR3 DNA reads as TGTGCCACCCTTCGAGCGACAGGGGCCGGAGAGACCCAGTACTTC.